This T cell receptor (beta chain) was sequenced during a study of CXCR3-negative and CXCR3-positive naive CD8 T cells. TRB cDNA was prepared as libraries by UMI-labeled 5' RACE. Following a re-call of the 5' RACE reads, TCRdb has one entry per CDR3 protein and lacks DNA. The sample has more than 80,000 distinct CDR3 sequences; the top ten hold roughly 0.4%. On this clonotype itself: The antigen remains undetermined.

Study-wide findings and caveats: The study found that naive CXCR3-negative and CXCR3-positive cells shared TRBV-TRBJ usage, while memory cells differed. Naive subsets did not differ in surface CD5, and the authors estimated TCR strength using properties of the TRB CDR3. The study found CXCR3 expression partially decreased after cryopreservation and ran most assays on fresh PBMCs. CXCR3-positive naive cells carried more hydrophobic TRB CDR3s than CXCR3-negative ones.

CD45RO-CCR7+CD27+CD95- defined naive CD8+ T cells. The CDR3 spans 15 residues. Germline V gene lookup returns CDR1 MNHEY and CDR2 SVGAGI. The sample was naive CXCR3+ CD8+ T cells from blood. Regarding subset: CD45RO-CCR7+CD27+CD95- naive CD8+ T cells expressing CXCR3 (TNR3+). The genes are TRBV6-5 and TRBJ1-5; as DNA is missing, the TRBD1 call by TCRdb cannot be tested. This receptor was taken from a human donor in good health. Some clones in this sample may be carry-over from other donors' samples. CDR3 in amino acids: CATHPGTHSNQPQHF.